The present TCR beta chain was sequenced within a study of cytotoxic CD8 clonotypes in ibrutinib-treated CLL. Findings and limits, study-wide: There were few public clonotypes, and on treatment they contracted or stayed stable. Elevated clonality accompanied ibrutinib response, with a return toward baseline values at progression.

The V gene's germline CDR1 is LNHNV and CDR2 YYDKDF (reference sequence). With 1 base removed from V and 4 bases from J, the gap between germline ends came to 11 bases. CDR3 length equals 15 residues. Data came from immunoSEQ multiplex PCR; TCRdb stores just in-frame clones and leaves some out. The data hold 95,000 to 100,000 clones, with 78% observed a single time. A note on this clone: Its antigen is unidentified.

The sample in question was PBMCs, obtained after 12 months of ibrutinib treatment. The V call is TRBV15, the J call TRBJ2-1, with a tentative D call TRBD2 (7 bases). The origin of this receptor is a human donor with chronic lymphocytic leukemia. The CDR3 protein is CATSRVEGGYNEQFF. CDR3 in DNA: TGTGCCACCAGCAGAGTGGAGGGGGGGTACAATGAGCAGTTCTTC.